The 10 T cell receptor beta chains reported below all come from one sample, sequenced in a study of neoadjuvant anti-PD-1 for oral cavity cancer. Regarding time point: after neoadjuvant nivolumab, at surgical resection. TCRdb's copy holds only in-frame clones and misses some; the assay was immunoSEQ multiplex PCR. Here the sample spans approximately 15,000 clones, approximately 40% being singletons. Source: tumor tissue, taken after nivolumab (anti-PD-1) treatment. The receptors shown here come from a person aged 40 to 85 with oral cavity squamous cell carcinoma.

The CDR3 bases are TGTGCCAGCAGCTTATCGGGCGGGGCCAACGTCCTGACTTTC. It specifies CASSLSGGANVLTF. This chain links TRBV11-2 with TRBJ2-6; D is undetermined. CDR3 length: 14 residues. The V and J ends lost 2 bases and 4 bases respectively, with 6 bases between them. Germline CDR1 and CDR2: SGHAT and FQNNGV.

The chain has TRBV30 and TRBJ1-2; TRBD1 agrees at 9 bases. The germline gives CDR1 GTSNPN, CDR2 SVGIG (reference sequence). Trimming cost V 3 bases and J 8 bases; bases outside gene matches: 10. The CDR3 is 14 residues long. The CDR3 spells CAWSTGTGPSGYTF. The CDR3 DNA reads TGTGCCTGGAGCACCGGGACAGGGCCCTCAGGCTACACCTTC.

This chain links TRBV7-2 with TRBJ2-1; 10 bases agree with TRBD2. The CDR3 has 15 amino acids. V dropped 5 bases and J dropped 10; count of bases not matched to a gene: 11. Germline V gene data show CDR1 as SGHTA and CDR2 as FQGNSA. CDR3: CASSIGLAATTEQFF. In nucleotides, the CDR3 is TGTGCCAGCAGCATCGGACTAGCGGCGACAACGGAGCAGTTCTTC.

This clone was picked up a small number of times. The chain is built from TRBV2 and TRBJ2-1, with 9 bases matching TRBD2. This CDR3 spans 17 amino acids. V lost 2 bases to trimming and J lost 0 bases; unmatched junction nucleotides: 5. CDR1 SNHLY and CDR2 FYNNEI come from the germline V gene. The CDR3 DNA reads TGTGCCAGCAGTGAACTCCTTAGCGGGGGCTCCTACAATGAGCAGTTCTTC. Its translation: CASSELLSGGSYNEQFF.

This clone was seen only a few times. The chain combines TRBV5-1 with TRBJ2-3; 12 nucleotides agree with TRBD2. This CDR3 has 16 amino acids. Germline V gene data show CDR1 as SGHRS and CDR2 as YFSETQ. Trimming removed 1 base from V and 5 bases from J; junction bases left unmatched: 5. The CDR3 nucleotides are TGCGCCAGCAGCTTGCTAGCGGGGGGGCAGGGAGATACGCAGTATTTT. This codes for CASSLLAGGQGDTQYF.

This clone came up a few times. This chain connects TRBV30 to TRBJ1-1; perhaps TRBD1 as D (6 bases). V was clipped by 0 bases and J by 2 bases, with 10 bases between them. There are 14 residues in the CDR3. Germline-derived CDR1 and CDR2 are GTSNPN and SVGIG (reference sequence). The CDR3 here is CAWSVGGINTEAFF. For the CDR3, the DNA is TGTGCCTGGAGTGTAGGGGGGATCAACACTGAAGCTTTCTTT.

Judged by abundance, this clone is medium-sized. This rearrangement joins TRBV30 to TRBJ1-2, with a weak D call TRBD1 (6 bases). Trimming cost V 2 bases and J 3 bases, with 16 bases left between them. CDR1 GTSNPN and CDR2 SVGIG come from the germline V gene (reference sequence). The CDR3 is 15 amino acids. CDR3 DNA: TGTGCCTGGAGTATACAGGGTTTTGGAGACTATGGCTACACCTTC. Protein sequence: CAWSIQGFGDYGYTF.

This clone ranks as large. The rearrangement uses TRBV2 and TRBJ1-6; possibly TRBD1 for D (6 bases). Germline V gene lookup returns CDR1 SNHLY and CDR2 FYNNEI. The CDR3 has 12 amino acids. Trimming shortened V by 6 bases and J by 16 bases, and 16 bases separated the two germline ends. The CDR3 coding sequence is TGTGCCAGCAGGGGAGACGGGGGCGATCTCCACTTT. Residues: CASRGDGGDLHF.

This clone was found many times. Here the CDR3 reads CASSMRGGNQPQHF. CDR3 coding DNA: TGTGCCAGTAGTATGCGCGGGGGGAATCAGCCCCAGCATTTT. The genes are TRBV19 and TRBJ1-5, with a possible D match to TRBD1 (5 bases). V shed 3 bases and J shed 4 bases, with 10 bases lying between them. Germline CDR1 reads LNHDA; CDR2 reads SQIVND (reference sequence). The CDR3 runs 14 residues.

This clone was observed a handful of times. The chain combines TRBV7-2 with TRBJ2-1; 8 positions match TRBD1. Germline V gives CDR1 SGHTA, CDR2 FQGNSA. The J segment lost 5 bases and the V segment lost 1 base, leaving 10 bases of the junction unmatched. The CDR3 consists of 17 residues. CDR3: CASSLGLPRTGNNEQFF. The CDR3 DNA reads TGTGCCAGCAGCTTAGGCCTCCCCCGGACAGGGAACAATGAGCAGTTCTTC.